This TCR beta chain was captured by sequencing in a study of CD8+ T cells in alopecia areata. The study, taken as a whole, reports: Shared TCR sequences were less clear between patients than in mice, possibly partly from HLA diversity.

It was cDNA, reverse transcribed from extracted RNA, that served as the sequencing template. Generated by immunoSEQ multiplex PCR, the TCRdb table keeps only in-frame clones and is missing some. In the table there are over 85,000 clones, about 40% of which are singletons. In its sample, this clone was seen a few times. The antigen is unknown. This TCR derives from a human donor with alopecia areata. Sequenced material: CD4+ T cells sorted from blood.

CDR3 in amino acids: CASSLDSYLNEQFF. In nucleotides, the CDR3 is TGTGCCAGCAGCTTAGATTCATACCTGAACGAGCAGTTCTTC. V usage is TRBV11-2 and J usage is TRBJ2-1; D is unclear. Germline CDR1 and CDR2: SGHAT and FQNNGV. V lost 0 bases and J lost 10, with 13 bases in between. The CDR3 totals 14 residues.